The 16 T cell receptor beta chains below come from one sample, sequenced in a study of neurological immune-mediated disorders. TCRdb itself ran the 5' RACE reads through MiXCR, one entry per CDR3 protein. The table shows fewer than 75,000 distinct CDR3 sequences, with less than 5.5% occurring only once. Specimen: PBMCs. The receptors were sampled from a man aged 25 to 45 with multiple sclerosis.

This clonotype was found many times. The J gene is TRBJ1-1, the V gene TRBV18; 9 nucleotides match TRBD1. From germline, CDR1 is KGHSH and CDR2 LQKENI. This CDR3 region has 14 residues. Unmatched junction bases numbered 4, after V lost 3 bases and J lost 5 bases. CDR3 residues: CASSPRQGVTEAFF. The CDR3 bases are TGTGCCAGCTCACCGAGACAGGGGGTGACTGAAGCTTTCTTT.

This clonotype showed up many times. The chain links TRBV10-3 to TRBJ1-6; possible D gene TRBD1, 5 bases. The CDR3 consists of 12 residues. Between the trimmed V and J ends, which lost 3 bases and 10 bases, there was a span of 7 bases. Germline CDR1 ENHRY, CDR2 SYGVKD. CDR3 nucleotides: TGTGCCATCAGTGACAGGGAATCACCCCTCCACTTT. Translated: CAISDRESPLHF.

This clonotype has a count of ten or more. The genes are TRBV4-1 and TRBJ2-1; possible D gene TRBD1, 5 bases. Trimming shortened V by 2 bases and J by 6 bases, and 11 bases separated the two germline ends. The CDR3 is 14 residues long. Germline loops: CDR1 MGHRA, CDR2 YSYEKL. The CDR3 DNA reads as TGCGCCAGCAGCCAACCTACAGGTTCCAATGAGCAGTTCTTC. Its translation: CASSQPTGSNEQFF.

This clonotype has a handful of counts. The chain recombines TRBV4-1 with TRBJ1-3; D is unresolved. Trimming removed 1 base at V and 0 bases at J, with 13 bases between. The germline gives CDR1 MGHRA, CDR2 YSYEKL. This CDR3 has 17 amino acids. Here the CDR3 reads CASSQALSGPSGNTIYF. The CDR3 coding sequence is TGCGCCAGCAGCCAAGCCCTTTCCGGACCCTCTGGAAACACCATATATTTT.

In its sample, this clonotype was seen many times. The chain combines TRBV20-1 with TRBJ1-5, with D possibly TRBD1 on 6 matching bases. The CDR3 consists of 14 residues. In germline, CDR1 is DFQATT, CDR2 SNEGSKA (reference sequence). V gave up 2 bases and J gave up 2 bases, with 10 bases separating them. CDR3: CSARNRVGNQPQHF. For the CDR3, the DNA is TGCAGTGCTAGAAACAGGGTGGGCAATCAGCCCCAGCATTTT.

This clonotype was recorded many times. This chain joins TRBV6-5 and TRBJ2-2; D may be TRBD1 or TRBD2 (5 bases each). Trimming pared 2 bases from V and 5 bases from J, leaving 12 bases between. The CDR3 sequence is 15 residues long. CDR1 MNHEY and CDR2 SVGAGI come from the germline V gene. CDR3 nucleotides: TGTGCCAGCAGTTACGGGACCCTCGTTACCGGGGAGCTGTTTTTT. It encodes CASSYGTLVTGELFF.

In this sample, this clonotype turned up many times. The J gene is TRBJ1-2, the V gene TRBV12-3 or TRBV12-4; D unclear. This CDR3 spans 17 amino acids. With 3 bases removed from V and 3 bases from J, the gap between germline ends came to 20 bases. The CDR3 spells CASSFYQTNRRYYGYTF. The CDR3 DNA sequence: TGTGCCAGCAGTTTTTACCAGACGAACCGACGATACTATGGCTACACCTTC.

The sample holds a few counts of this clonotype. The rearrangement uses TRBV5-1 and TRBJ2-3; D unresolved. Trimming removed 4 bases from V and 2 bases from J, with 11 bases in between. The germline V gene has CDR1 SGHRS and CDR2 YFSETQ. There are 14 residues in the CDR3. The CDR3 spells CASSAAEHTDTQYF. DNA for the CDR3: TGCGCCAGCAGCGCCGCCGAGCACACAGATACGCAGTATTTT.

This rearrangement joins TRBV4-1 to TRBJ2-3; TRBD2 aligns across 7 bases. CDR1 and CDR2 from the germline V gene are MGHRA and YSYEKL. This CDR3 region has 14 residues. Trimming removed 5 bases from V and 4 bases from J; junction bases left unmatched: 6. The chain's CDR3 is CASSREGEADTQYF. The CDR3 DNA is TGCGCCAGCAGCAGGGAGGGAGAGGCAGATACGCAGTATTTT.

This clonotype was detected ten times or more. The rearrangement uses TRBV20-1 and TRBJ2-3, with D hard to call. Trimming took 2 bases from V and 0 from J, leaving 9 bases between them. Germline CDR1 reads DFQATT; CDR2 reads SNEGSKA (reference sequence). The CDR3 runs to 14 residues. In DNA, the CDR3 is TGCAGTGCTAGATTCCGCTCCAGCACAGATACGCAGTATTTT. Encoded protein: CSARFRSSTDTQYF.

This clonotype turned up a few times. CDR3 coding DNA: TGCGCCAGCAGCTTGGACAGGGGCGATGGCTACACCTTC. It encodes CASSLDRGDGYTF. The chain is built from TRBV5-1 and TRBJ1-2, with 7 positions matching TRBD1. The CDR3 sequence is 13 residues long. With 0 bases clipped from V and 6 bases from J, the junction kept 2 bases outside the gene matches. The germline V gene has CDR1 SGHRS and CDR2 YFSETQ.

This clonotype was seen at least ten times. The J gene is TRBJ1-1, the V gene TRBV5-6; D might be TRBD1 (6 bases). Per germline, CDR1 SGHDT and CDR2 YYEEEE. The CDR3 runs 15 residues. V lost 5 bases to trimming and J lost 4 bases, with 18 bases between them. In nucleotides, the CDR3 is TGTGCCAGCAGAAAAGCTCTCACAGGGCGCACTGAAGCTTTCTTT. This gives the protein CASRKALTGRTEAFF.

This clonotype was found many times. This rearrangement joins TRBV20-1 to TRBJ2-2; possible D gene TRBD2, 7 bases. The CDR3 runs 16 residues. V lost 3 bases and J lost 1, with 15 bases in between. Germline loops: CDR1 DFQATT, CDR2 SNEGSKA (reference sequence). The CDR3 loop reads CSARSGTQLNTGELFF. The CDR3 DNA sequence: TGCAGTGCTAGGAGCGGGACACAGTTGAACACCGGGGAGCTGTTTTTT.

Ten or more counts support this clonotype. The genes are TRBV9 and TRBJ2-5; 10 bases agree with TRBD2. V lost 4 bases, J lost 1 base, and 4 bases stayed unmatched. CDR3 length equals 15 residues. Germline V gene lookup returns CDR1 SGDLS and CDR2 YYNGEE. CDR3 DNA: TGTGCCAGCAGCACCAGGACTAGCGGCCAAGAGACCCAGTACTTC. It translates to CASSTRTSGQETQYF.

The chain links TRBV5-1 to TRBJ1-2, with D tentatively TRBD1 (6 bases). This CDR3 has 14 amino acids. CDR1 is SGHRS, CDR2 YFSETQ, per germline. Trimming cost V 2 bases and J 8 bases, with 16 bases left between them. The DNA for the CDR3 is TGCGCCAGCAGCTTAGGCCGGGACATCGGCGGCTACACCTTC. It is translated as CASSLGRDIGGYTF.

Many counts were recorded for this clonotype. The CDR3 sequence is CASSQVAGYSNQPQHF. For the CDR3, the DNA is TGCGCCAGCAGCCAAGTGGCAGGGTATAGCAATCAGCCCCAGCATTTT. The rearrangement uses TRBV4-1 and TRBJ1-5; tentative D call: TRBD1 (5 bases). Per germline, CDR1 MGHRA and CDR2 YSYEKL. CDR3 length equals 16 residues. V was trimmed by 1 base and J by 0 bases, leaving 10 bases between them.